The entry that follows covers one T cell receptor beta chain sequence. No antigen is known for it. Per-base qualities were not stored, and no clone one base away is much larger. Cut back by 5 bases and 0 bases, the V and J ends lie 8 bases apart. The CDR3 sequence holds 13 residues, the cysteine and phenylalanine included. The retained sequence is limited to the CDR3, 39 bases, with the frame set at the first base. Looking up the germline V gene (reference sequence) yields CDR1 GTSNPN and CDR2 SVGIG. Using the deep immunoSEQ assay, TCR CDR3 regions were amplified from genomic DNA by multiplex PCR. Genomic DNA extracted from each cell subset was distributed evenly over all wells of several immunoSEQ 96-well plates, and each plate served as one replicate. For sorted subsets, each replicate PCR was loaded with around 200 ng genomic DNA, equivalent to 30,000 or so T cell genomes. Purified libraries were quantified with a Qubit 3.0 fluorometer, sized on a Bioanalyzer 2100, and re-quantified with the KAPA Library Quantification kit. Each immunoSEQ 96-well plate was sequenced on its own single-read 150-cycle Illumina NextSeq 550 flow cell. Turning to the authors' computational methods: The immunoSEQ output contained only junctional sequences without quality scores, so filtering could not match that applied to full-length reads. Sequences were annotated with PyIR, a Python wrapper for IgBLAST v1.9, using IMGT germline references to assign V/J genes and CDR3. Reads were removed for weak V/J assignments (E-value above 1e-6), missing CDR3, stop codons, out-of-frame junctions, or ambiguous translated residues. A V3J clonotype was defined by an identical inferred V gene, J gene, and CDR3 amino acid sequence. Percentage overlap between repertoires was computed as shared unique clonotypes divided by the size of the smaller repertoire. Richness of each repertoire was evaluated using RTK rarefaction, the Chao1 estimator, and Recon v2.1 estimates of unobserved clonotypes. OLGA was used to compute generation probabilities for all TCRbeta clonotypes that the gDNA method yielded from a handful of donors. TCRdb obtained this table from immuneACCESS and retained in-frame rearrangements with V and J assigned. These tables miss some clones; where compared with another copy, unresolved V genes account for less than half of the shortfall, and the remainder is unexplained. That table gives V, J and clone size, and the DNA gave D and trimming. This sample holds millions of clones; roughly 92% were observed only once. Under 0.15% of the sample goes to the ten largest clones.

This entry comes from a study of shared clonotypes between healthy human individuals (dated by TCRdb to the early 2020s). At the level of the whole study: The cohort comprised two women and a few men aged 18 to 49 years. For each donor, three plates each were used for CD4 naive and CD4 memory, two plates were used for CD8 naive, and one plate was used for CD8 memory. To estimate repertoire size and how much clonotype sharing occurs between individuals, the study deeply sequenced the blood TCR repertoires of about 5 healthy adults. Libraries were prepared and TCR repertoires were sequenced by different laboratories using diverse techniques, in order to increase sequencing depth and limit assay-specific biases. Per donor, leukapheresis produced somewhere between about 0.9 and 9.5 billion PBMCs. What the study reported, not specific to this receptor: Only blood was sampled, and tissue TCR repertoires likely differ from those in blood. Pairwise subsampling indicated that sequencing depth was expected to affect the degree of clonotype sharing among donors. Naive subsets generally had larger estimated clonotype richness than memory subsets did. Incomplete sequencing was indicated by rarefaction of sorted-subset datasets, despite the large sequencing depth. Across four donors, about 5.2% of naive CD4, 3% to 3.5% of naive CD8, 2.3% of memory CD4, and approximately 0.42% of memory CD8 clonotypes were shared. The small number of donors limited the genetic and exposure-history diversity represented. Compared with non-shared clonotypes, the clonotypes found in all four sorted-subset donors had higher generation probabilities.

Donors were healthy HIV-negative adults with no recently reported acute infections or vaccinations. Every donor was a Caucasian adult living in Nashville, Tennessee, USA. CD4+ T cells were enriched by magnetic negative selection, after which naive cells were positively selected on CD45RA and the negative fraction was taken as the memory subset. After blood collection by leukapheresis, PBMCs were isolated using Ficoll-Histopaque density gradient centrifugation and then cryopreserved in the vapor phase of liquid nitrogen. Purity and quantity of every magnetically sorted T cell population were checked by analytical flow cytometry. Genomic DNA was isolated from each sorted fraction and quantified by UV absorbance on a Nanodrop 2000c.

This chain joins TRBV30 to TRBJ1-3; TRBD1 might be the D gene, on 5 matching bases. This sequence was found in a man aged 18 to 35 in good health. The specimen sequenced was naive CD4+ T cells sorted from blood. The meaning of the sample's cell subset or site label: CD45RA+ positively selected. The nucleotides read TGTGCCTGGTCCAGGGCCTCTGGAAACACCATATATTTT. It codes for CAWSRASGNTIYF.